This passage covers 20 T cell receptor beta chains from one sample sequenced in a study of blood T cell repertoires in COVID-19. Assay used: immunoSEQ multiplex PCR; TCRdb lists only in-frame clones, some missing. The table lists fewer than 25,000 clones, less than 95% of them singletons. The specimen was peripheral blood. These receptors were taken from a man in his 70s with acute or convalescent COVID-19.

The chain joins TRBV2 to TRBJ1-6, with a tentative D call TRBD1 (5 bases). Trimming removed 5 bases from V and 7 bases from J, with 12 bases in between. Germline V gene lookup returns CDR1 SNHLY and CDR2 FYNNEI. CDR3 size: 14 residues. The CDR3 sequence is CASSPGTANSPLHF. The DNA of the CDR3 is TGTGCCAGCAGTCCCGGGACTGCGAATTCACCCCTCCACTTT.

This rearrangement joins TRBV9 to TRBJ2-2, with D uncertain. Deletions cut 0 bases from V and 1 base from J, with 10 bases between. Germline loops: CDR1 SGDLS, CDR2 YYNGEE. The CDR3 runs 16 residues. In DNA, the CDR3 is TGTGCCAGCAGCGTAGATCTTATACAGAACACCGGGGAGCTGTTTTTT. Amino acid sequence: CASSVDLIQNTGELFF.

This clone has just one count. V usage is TRBV14 and J usage is TRBJ1-2, with a tentative D call TRBD1 (5 bases). Germline V lookup: CDR1 SGHDN, CDR2 FVKESK. Between the trimmed V and J ends, which lost 4 bases and 6 bases, there was a span of 18 bases. The CDR3 extends over 15 amino acids. The CDR3 is CASSLSPQGWDGYTF. CDR3 nucleotide sequence: TGTGCCAGCAGCCTCTCCCCCCAGGGATGGGATGGCTACACCTTC. The entire variable domain, with the rest obtained from reference TRBV14 and TRBJ1-2, is as follows: EAGVTQFPSHSVIEKGQTVTLRCDPISGHDNLYWYRRVMGKEIKFLLHFVKESKQDESGMPNNRFLAERTGGTYSTLKVQPAELEDSGVYFCASSLSPQGWDGYTFGSGTRLTVV.

V and J are TRBV7-9 and TRBJ2-5; a weak D match, TRBD1 (5 bases). Germline V gene sequence: CDR1 SEHNR, CDR2 FQNEAQ (reference sequence). The CDR3 runs 15 residues. Trimming took off 2 bases at V and 1 base at J, with 11 bases between the two ends. CDR3 nucleotide sequence: TGTGCCAGCAGCTTAACCCAGGGTATCCAAGAGACCCAGTACTTC. Translation: CASSLTQGIQETQYF.

This chain connects TRBV24-1 to TRBJ1-2; TRBD1 agrees at 7 bases. The CDR3 consists of 13 residues. Germline-derived CDR1 and CDR2 are KGHDR and SFDVKD. V trimming: 10 bases; J trimming: 3 bases; junction bases outside the gene matches: 7. CDR3 protein: CATRQGEDYGYTF. The CDR3 DNA reads TGTGCCACTAGACAGGGTGAGGACTATGGCTACACCTTC.

The chain is built from TRBV27 and TRBJ2-3; D gene uncertain. V lost 5 bases, J lost 5 bases, and 11 bases lay in between. The CDR3 loop spans 13 amino acids. Looked up from germline, CDR1 is MNHEY and CDR2 is SMNVEV (reference sequence). The CDR3 DNA reads as TGTGCCAGCAGTCCAACCCCGGGAGATACGCAGTATTTT. Its translation is CASSPTPGDTQYF.

This chain's CDR3 is CASSLGGAYQPQHF. The CDR3 DNA reads TGTGCCAGCAGTTTGGGGGGGGCATATCAGCCCCAGCATTTT. This sequence joins TRBV28 and TRBJ1-5, with D perhaps matching TRBD1 (6 bases). This CDR3 is built from 14 residues. From germline, CDR1 is MDHEN and CDR2 SYDVKM. The ends were cut back, 3 bases at V and 5 bases at J, with 11 bases in the middle.

The chain recombines TRBV4-1 with TRBJ2-3, with TRBD1 identical over 10 bases. The trim removed 0 bases at V and 1 base at J, leaving 1 base unmatched. The germline V gene has CDR1 MGHRA and CDR2 YSYEKL. This CDR3 region has 16 residues. CDR3 coding DNA: TGCGCCAGCAGCCAAGACGGGACAGGGGGCACAGATACGCAGTATTTT. Encoded protein: CASSQDGTGGTDTQYF.

This clone was detected only once. This rearrangement joins TRBV18 to TRBJ2-3; TRBD2 agrees at 9 bases. The CDR3 runs to 16 residues. Germline CDR1 and CDR2: KGHSH and LQKENI. V gave up 6 bases and J gave up 2 bases; unmatched junction bases: 9. Written as DNA, the CDR3 is TGTGCCAGCTCCCAGGGATCTAGCGGGATCACAGATACGCAGTATTTT. Translation: CASSQGSSGITDTQYF.

The chain joins TRBV5-6 to TRBJ2-1; 12 positions match TRBD2. The CDR3 length is 17 residues. Looked up from germline, CDR1 is SGHDT and CDR2 is YYEEEE. Trimming removed 1 base from V and 4 bases from J; junction bases left unmatched: 6. This CDR3 reads CASSLISGTSGYNEQFF. The CDR3 coding sequence is TGTGCCAGCAGCTTGATTTCCGGGACTAGCGGGTACAATGAGCAGTTCTTC.

The chain carries TRBV30 and TRBJ1-2; 8 bases match TRBD1. CDR1 and CDR2 from the germline V gene are GTSNPN and SVGIG (reference sequence). The CDR3 totals 13 residues. Germline trimming cut 2 bases from V and 7 bases from J; bases unmatched to any gene: 6. This CDR3 reads CAWSPTGVRGYTF. The CDR3 coding sequence is TGTGCCTGGAGTCCGACAGGGGTTCGTGGCTACACCTTC.

This rearrangement joins TRBV11-2 to TRBJ2-1; TRBD2 is a possible D gene (6 bases). Germline assignment: CDR1 SGHAT and CDR2 FQNNGV. V was trimmed by 1 base and J by 2 bases, leaving 9 bases between them. This CDR3 has 15 residues. The CDR3 DNA reads TGTGCCAGCAGCTTAGCCGGGAGTCCCTACAATGAGCAGTTCTTC. Translated: CASSLAGSPYNEQFF.

J is TRBJ2-1 and V is TRBV15; 9 bases align to TRBD2. The germline V gene has CDR1 LNHNV and CDR2 YYDKDF (reference sequence). The J segment lost 5 bases and the V segment lost 1 base, leaving 6 bases of the junction unmatched. The CDR3 covers 16 residues. The CDR3 region is CATSRGGAGGDNEQFF. The DNA for the CDR3 is TGTGCCACCAGCAGAGGAGGGGCGGGAGGGGACAATGAGCAGTTCTTC.

The CDR3 protein is CASSPGQNEQYF. CDR3 nucleotide sequence: TGTGCCAGCAGCCCCGGACAGAACGAGCAGTACTTC. The rearrangement joins TRBV12-3 or TRBV12-4 to TRBJ2-7; TRBD1 is a possible D gene (6 bases). This CDR3 has 12 amino acids. V lost 6 bases, J lost 5 bases, and 11 bases lay in between.

This chain connects TRBV7-6 to TRBJ1-5, with 7 bases aligning to TRBD1. The CDR3 covers 18 residues. V was clipped by 5 bases and J by 0 bases; unmatched bases: 13. Germline CDR1 reads SGHVS; CDR2 reads FNYEAQ. CDR3 amino acids: CASSPGTATAYSNQPQHF. The CDR3 region has the DNA TGTGCCAGCAGCCCGGGGACAGCTACAGCTTATAGCAATCAGCCCCAGCATTTT.

The J gene is TRBJ2-2, the V gene TRBV6-2 or TRBV6-3; 7 bases align to TRBD2. This CDR3 is 15 amino acids long. The V segment lost 6 bases and the J segment 5 bases; nucleotides outside the gene matches: 9. Germline-derived CDR1 and CDR2 are MNHEY and SVGEGT. The CDR3 coding sequence is TGTGCCAGCAGCTCCCCGGGGGGAGGAACCGGGGAGCTGTTTTTT. This translates into CASSSPGGGTGELFF.

CDR3 protein: CASTPGGTGTYEQYF. In nucleotides, the CDR3 is TGTGCCAGCACTCCCGGGGGGACAGGGACCTACGAGCAGTACTTC. This sequence joins TRBV6-5 and TRBJ2-7; 9 bases are a match to TRBD1. The V gene end was trimmed by 7 bases and the J gene end by 2 bases; junction bases not matched to a gene: 9. Germline V gives CDR1 MNHEY, CDR2 SVGAGI. This CDR3 has 15 amino acids.

J is TRBJ1-1 and V is TRBV7-8, with D perhaps TRBD1 (5 bases). The germline gives CDR1 SGHVS, CDR2 FQNEAQ. Deletions cut 3 bases from V and 5 bases from J, with 16 bases between. The CDR3 loop spans 15 amino acids. The CDR3 DNA reads TGTGCCAGCAGCTTGACTCAGGGATTCGGAACTGAAGCTTTCTTT. Translation gives CASSLTQGFGTEAFF. Supplemented by reference TRBV7-8 and TRBJ1-1, the full variable domain reads GAGVSQSPRYKVAKRGQDVALRCDPISGHVSLFWYQQALGQGPEFLTYFQNEAQLDKSGLPSDRFFAERPEGSVSTLKIQRTQQEDSAVYLCASSLTQGFGTEAFFGQGTRLTVV.

J is TRBJ2-1 and V is TRBV20-1; a possible D gene is TRBD1 (6 bases). V was pared by 5 bases and J by 12 bases, with 11 bases between. CDR3 length: 10 amino acids. Germline CDR1 and CDR2: DFQATT and SNEGSKA (reference sequence). The CDR3 nucleotides read TGCAGTGCTCTCCGGGACATGCAGTTCTTC. The encoded protein is CSALRDMQFF.

J is TRBJ2-5 and V is TRBV11-3, with D uncertain. The germline V gene has CDR1 SGHNT and CDR2 YENEEA. The CDR3 spans 13 residues. The V and J ends lost 2 bases and 4 bases respectively, with 8 bases between them. CDR3 protein: CASSLLSGETQYF. The CDR3 coding sequence is TGTGCCAGCAGCTTATTATCCGGAGAGACCCAGTACTTC.